The 11 T cell receptor beta chains below come from one sample, sequenced in a study of T cell repertoires in cytomegalovirus infection. These receptors lack a known antigen. TCRdb passed the reads through MiXCR, listing each CDR3 protein once. In the table there are 650,000 to 900,000 distinct CDR3 sequences, over 25% of which are singletons. The material was cultured CD8+ T cells from PBMCs, obtained from culture after CMV antigen stimulation. The receptors come from a human donor in good health (CMV status not recorded). Some clones in this sample may be carry-over from other donors' samples.

This clonotype was seen many times. The chain joins TRBV7-6 to TRBJ2-1, with TRBD2 as a possible D gene (6 bases). Germline CDR1 reads SGHVS; CDR2 reads FNYEAQ. V shed 0 bases and J shed 3 bases, with 9 bases lying between them. This CDR3 is 15 amino acids long. The CDR3 DNA is TGTGCCAGCAGCTTAGCGTACGGGGGCTACAATGAGCAGTTCTTC. Translated: CASSLAYGGYNEQFF.

For the CDR3, the DNA is TGTGCCAGCAGCCCATGGGACGGCAACAATGAGCAGTTCTTC. Its protein product is CASSPWDGNNEQFF. The V gene is TRBV9, the J gene TRBJ2-1; D assignment may be TRBD1 or TRBD2 (5 bases each). Trimming shortened V by 4 bases and J by 5 bases, and 13 bases separated the two germline ends. This CDR3 has 14 residues. Germline V gives CDR1 SGDLS, CDR2 YYNGEE.

CDR3 in DNA: TGCAGCGCCGTCGGGACAGGGGGGTTTTATGAAAAACTGTTTTTT. This codes for CSAVGTGGFYEKLFF. The genes are TRBV29-1 and TRBJ1-4; TRBD1 aligns across 11 bases. Looked up from germline, CDR1 is SQVTM and CDR2 is ANQGSEA. V shed 7 bases, J shed 6 bases, and the junction held 10 bases outside the gene matches. This CDR3 region has 15 residues.

In its sample, this clonotype was seen a few times. V is TRBV7-9 and J is TRBJ2-2; a possible D gene is TRBD1 (6 bases). Looked up from germline, CDR1 is SEHNR and CDR2 is FQNEAQ (reference sequence). Trimming removed 7 bases at V and 2 bases at J, with 11 bases between. This CDR3 contains 14 residues. CDR3 region: CASKQQGNTGELFF. In DNA, the CDR3 is TGTGCCAGCAAACAACAGGGCAACACCGGGGAGCTGTTTTTT.

The rearrangement links TRBV12-3 or TRBV12-4 to TRBJ1-1; D unresolved. The length of the CDR3 is 11 residues. V was shortened by 2 bases and J by 13 bases, with 11 bases between the two germline ends. CDR3 DNA sequence: TGTGCCAGCAGTTTATACTGGGGTTTTTTCTTT. Amino acids: CASSLYWGFFF.

The chain links TRBV19 to TRBJ1-1; D is undetermined. The CDR3 totals 12 residues. V was clipped by 6 bases and J by 3 bases, with 8 bases between them. The V gene's germline CDR1 is LNHDA and CDR2 SQIVND (reference sequence). The CDR3 region has the DNA TGTGCCAGTAGCGCGGGATACACTGAAGCTTTCTTT. Its translation is CASSAGYTEAFF.

This clonotype was picked up many times. The V and J genes are TRBV7-6 and TRBJ1-1, with D unclear. CDR3 length equals 13 residues. The V gene lost 5 bases and the J gene lost 0 bases, with 7 bases spanning the gap. Germline V gene data show CDR1 as SGHVS and CDR2 as FNYEAQ. The CDR3 nucleotides are TGTGCCAGCAGCGTCAAAATGAACACTGAAGCTTTCTTT. Its translation: CASSVKMNTEAFF. The full variable domain, rest sourced from reference TRBV7-6 and TRBJ1-1, is GAGVSQSPRYKVTKRGQDVALRCDPISGHVSLYWYRQALGQGPEFLTYFNYEAQQDKSGLPNDRFSAERPEGSISTLTIQRTEQRDSAMYRCASSVKMNTEAFFGQGTRLTVV.

This clonotype has just a few counts. The chain carries TRBV7-9 and TRBJ1-2, with 9 bases aligning to TRBD1. Germline CDR1 reads SEHNR; CDR2 reads FQNEAQ (reference sequence). This CDR3 is built from 17 residues. V was pared by 3 bases and J by 3 bases, with 11 bases of the junction left unmatched. The CDR3 DNA follows: TGTGCCAGCAGCTTTGAGACAGGGGGAATTTTGGACTATGGCTACACCTTC. It is translated as CASSFETGGILDYGYTF.

As concerns this clonotype: A much larger clone is a single base away; this may be a read error. The V gene is TRBV27, the J gene TRBJ2-3; D possibly uses TRBD1 or TRBD2 (5 bases each). The CDR3 consists of 13 residues. V was pared by 6 bases and J by 2 bases, with 9 bases between. Germline V gives CDR1 MNHEY, CDR2 SMNVEV (reference sequence). The DNA of the CDR3 is TGTGCCAGCAGGCGAGGGGTCACAGATACGCAGTATTTT. Protein sequence: CASRRGVTDTQYF.

V usage is TRBV6-5 and J usage is TRBJ2-1, with 9 bases lining up with TRBD2. The length of the CDR3 is 16 residues. CDR1 is MNHEY, CDR2 SVGAGI, per germline. V trimming: 0 bases; J trimming: 9 bases; junction bases outside the gene matches: 9. CDR3 DNA: TGTGCCAGCAGTTACTCGGGCGGGGGGGCTAGTATTGAGCAGTTCTTC. Its translation: CASSYSGGGASIEQFF.

The rearrangement joins TRBV7-6 to TRBJ2-4, with a weak D call TRBD1 (6 bases). The CDR3 has 15 residues. Trimming took 5 bases from V and 2 from J, leaving 13 bases between them. The germline gives CDR1 SGHVS, CDR2 FNYEAQ. The CDR3 protein is CASSPKDSPKNIQYF. CDR3 in DNA: TGTGCCAGCAGCCCCAAGGACAGCCCCAAAAACATTCAGTACTTC.